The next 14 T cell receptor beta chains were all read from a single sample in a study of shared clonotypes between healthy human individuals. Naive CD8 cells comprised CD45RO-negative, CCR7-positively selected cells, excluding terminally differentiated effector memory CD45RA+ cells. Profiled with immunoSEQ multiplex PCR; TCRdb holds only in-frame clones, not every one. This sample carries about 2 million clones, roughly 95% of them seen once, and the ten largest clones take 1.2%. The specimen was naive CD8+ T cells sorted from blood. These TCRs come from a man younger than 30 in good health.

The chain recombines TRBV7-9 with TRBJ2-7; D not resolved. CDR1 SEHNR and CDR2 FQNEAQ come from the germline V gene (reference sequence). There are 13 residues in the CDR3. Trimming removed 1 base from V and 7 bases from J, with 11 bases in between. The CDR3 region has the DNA TGTGCCAGCAGCTTAGATGTGGGCCGGGAGCAGTACTTC. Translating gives CASSLDVGREQYF.

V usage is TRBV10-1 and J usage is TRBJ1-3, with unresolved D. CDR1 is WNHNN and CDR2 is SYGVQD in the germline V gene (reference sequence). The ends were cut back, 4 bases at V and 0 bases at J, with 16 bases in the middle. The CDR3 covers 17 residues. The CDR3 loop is CASSARQLPFSGNTIYF. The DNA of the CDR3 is TGCGCCAGCAGTGCGAGGCAACTACCTTTCTCTGGAAACACCATATATTTT.

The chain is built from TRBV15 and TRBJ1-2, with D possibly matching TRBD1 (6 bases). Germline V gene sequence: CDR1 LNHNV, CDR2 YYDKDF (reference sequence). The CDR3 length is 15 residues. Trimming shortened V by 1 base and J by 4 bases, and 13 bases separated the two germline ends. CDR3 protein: CATSRVRGATYGYTF. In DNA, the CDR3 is TGTGCCACCAGCAGAGTACGGGGGGCGACCTATGGCTACACCTTC.

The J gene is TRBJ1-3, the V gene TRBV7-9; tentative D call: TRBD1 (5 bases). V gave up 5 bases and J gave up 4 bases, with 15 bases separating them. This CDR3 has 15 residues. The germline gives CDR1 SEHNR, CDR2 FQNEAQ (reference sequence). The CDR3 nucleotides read TGTGCCAGCAGCCCGGCTGGGGGAGCCGGAAACACCATATATTTT. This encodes CASSPAGGAGNTIYF.

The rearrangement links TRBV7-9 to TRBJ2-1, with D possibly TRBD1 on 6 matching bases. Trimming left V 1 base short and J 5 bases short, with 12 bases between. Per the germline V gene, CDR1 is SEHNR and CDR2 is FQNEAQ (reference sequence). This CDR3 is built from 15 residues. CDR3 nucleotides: TGTGCCAGCAGCTTAGTTAGGGACAAAGACAATGAGCAGTTCTTC. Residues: CASSLVRDKDNEQFF.

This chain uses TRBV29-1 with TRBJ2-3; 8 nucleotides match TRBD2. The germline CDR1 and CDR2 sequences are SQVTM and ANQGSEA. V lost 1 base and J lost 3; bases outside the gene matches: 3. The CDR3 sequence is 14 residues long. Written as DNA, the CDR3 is TGCAGCGTTGAAGCGGGAGGGCCGACAGATACGCAGTATTTT. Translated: CSVEAGGPTDTQYF.

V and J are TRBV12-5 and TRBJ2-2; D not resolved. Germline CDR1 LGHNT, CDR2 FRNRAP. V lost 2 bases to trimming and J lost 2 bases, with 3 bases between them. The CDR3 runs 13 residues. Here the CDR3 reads CASGLYNTGELFF. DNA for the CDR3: TGTGCTAGTGGTTTGTATAACACCGGGGAGCTGTTTTTT.

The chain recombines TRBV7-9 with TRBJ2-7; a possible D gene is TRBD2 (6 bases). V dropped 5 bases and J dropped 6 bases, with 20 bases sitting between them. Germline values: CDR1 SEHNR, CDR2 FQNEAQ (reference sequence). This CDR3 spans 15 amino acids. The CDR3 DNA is TGTGCCAGCAGCCCATCCGGGACTTCGCTCGCCGAGCAGTACTTC. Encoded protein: CASSPSGTSLAEQYF.

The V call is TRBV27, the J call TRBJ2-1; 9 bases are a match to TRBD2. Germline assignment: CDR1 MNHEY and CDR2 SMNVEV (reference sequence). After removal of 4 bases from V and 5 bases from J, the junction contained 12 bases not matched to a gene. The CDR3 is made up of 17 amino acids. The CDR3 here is CASSSLLLAGKDNEQFF. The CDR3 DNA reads TGTGCCAGCAGTTCCCTCCTTCTAGCGGGAAAGGACAATGAGCAGTTCTTC.

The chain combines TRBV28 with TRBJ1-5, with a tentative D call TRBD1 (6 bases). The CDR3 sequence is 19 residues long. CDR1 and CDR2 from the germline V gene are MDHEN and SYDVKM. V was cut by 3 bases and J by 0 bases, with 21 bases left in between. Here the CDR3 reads CASSLVDRPKRYSNQPQHF. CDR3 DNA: TGTGCCAGCAGTTTGGTAGACAGGCCAAAGCGTTATAGCAATCAGCCCCAGCATTTT.

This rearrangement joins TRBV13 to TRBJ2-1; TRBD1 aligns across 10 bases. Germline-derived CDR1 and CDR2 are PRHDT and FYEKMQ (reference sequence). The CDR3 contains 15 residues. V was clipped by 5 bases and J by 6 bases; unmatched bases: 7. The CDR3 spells CASSQSGTGANEQFF. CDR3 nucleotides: TGTGCCAGCAGCCAATCCGGGACAGGGGCCAATGAGCAGTTCTTC. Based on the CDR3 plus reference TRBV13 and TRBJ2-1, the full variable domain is AAGVIQSPRHLIKEKRETATLKCYPIPRHDTVYWYQQGPGQDPQFLISFYEKMQSDKGSIPDRFSAQQFSDYHSELNMSSLELGDSALYFCASSQSGTGANEQFFGPGTRLTVL.

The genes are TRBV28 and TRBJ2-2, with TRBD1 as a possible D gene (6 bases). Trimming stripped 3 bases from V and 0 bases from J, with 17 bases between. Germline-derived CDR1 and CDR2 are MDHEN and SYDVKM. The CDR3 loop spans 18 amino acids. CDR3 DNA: TGTGCCAGCAGTTTTGTCAGGGGACGGCACGCGAACACCGGGGAGCTGTTTTTT. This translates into CASSFVRGRHANTGELFF.

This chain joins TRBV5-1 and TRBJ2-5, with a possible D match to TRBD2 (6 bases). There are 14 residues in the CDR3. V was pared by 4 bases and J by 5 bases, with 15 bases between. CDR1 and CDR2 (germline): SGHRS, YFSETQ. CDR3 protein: CASSPNGAGETQYF. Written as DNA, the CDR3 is TGCGCCAGCAGCCCCAATGGGGCGGGGGAGACCCAGTACTTC.

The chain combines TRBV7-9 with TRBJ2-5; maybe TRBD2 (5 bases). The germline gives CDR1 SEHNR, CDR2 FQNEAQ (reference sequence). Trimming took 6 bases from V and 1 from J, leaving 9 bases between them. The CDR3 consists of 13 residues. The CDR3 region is CASRISGQETQYF. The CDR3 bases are TGTGCCAGCAGGATCAGCGGCCAAGAGACCCAGTACTTC.